The 21 T cell receptor beta chains below all came from one sample that was sequenced in a study of control samples from healthy donors and cancer patients. Here immunoSEQ multiplex PCR was the method, and the copy in TCRdb shows in-frame clones only, minus some. This sample yields 140,000 to 150,000 clones, of which more than 85% are seen a single time; under 4% belongs to the top ten. Material for sequencing was blood. These receptors all stem from a man in his thirties or forties in good health.

The rearrangement uses TRBV28 and TRBJ1-2, with no clear D. CDR1 and CDR2 (germline): MDHEN, SYDVKM. CDR3 length: 19 residues. Trimming removed 2 bases from V and 4 bases from J, with 26 bases in between. CDR3 sequence: CASSLGVERFKQLLYGYTF. The CDR3 DNA is TGTGCCAGCAGTTTAGGCGTAGAACGGTTTAAACAACTCCTCTATGGCTACACCTTC.

The chain links TRBV7-8 to TRBJ1-4; TRBD1 matches at 8 bases. From germline, CDR1 is SGHVS and CDR2 FQNEAQ. The CDR3 covers 18 residues. The ends lost 1 base at V and 0 bases at J; junction bases unmatched: 7. The CDR3 protein is CASSLGLRGHPTNEKLFF. The CDR3 coding sequence is TGTGCCAGCAGCTTAGGTCTCAGGGGGCACCCAACTAATGAAAAACTGTTTTTT.

The genes are TRBV18 and TRBJ1-2, with D uncertain. There are 14 residues in the CDR3. V lost 3 bases, J lost 2 bases, and 10 bases lay in between. Germline loops: CDR1 KGHSH, CDR2 LQKENI. The CDR3 here is CASSPPERNYGYTF. CDR3 bases: TGTGCCAGCTCACCTCCAGAGAGGAACTATGGCTACACCTTC. Full variable domain (outside the CDR3, taken from reference TRBV18 and TRBJ1-2): NAGVMQNPRHLVRRRGQEARLRCSPMKGHSHVYWYRQLPEEGLKFMVYLQKENIIDESGMPKERFSAEFPKEGPSILRIQQVVRGDSAAYFCASSPPERNYGYTFGSGTRLTVV.

The chain carries TRBV10-3 and TRBJ2-7; D assignment may be TRBD1 or TRBD2 (6 bases each). From germline, CDR1 is ENHRY and CDR2 SYGVKD. Trimming left V 4 bases short and J 3 bases short, with 10 bases between. The CDR3 consists of 13 residues. Here the CDR3 DNA reads TGTGCCATCAGTGCGGGGGCTGACTACGAGCAGTACTTC. Translating it yields CAISAGADYEQYF.

Concerning this clone: Relative to the germline gene, one junction end is altered; a read error may explain this. This chain joins TRBV15 and TRBJ1-4, with unresolved D. The CDR3 length is 13 residues. Germline CDR1 is LNHNV and CDR2 is YYDKDF (reference sequence). CDR3 in DNA: TGTGCCACCAGTAGAGGGCGAAATGAAAACCTGTTTTTT. Translated, it gives CATSRGRNENLFF.

The gene calls are TRBV5-1 and TRBJ1-3, with 10 bases aligning to TRBD1. This CDR3 has 19 amino acids. The V gene end was trimmed by 0 bases and the J gene end by 0 bases; junction bases not matched to a gene: 9. Germline CDR1 is SGHRS and CDR2 is YFSETQ. The CDR3 bases are TGCGCCAGCAGCTTGGCCGGGACAGGGGCCATTCTCTCTGGAAACACCATATATTTT. It is translated as CASSLAGTGAILSGNTIYF.

V usage is TRBV9 and J usage is TRBJ1-6; D is perhaps TRBD1 (5 bases). The V gene's germline CDR1 is SGDLS and CDR2 YYNGEE. Trimming shortened V by 4 bases and J by 8 bases, and 13 bases separated the two germline ends. CDR3 length equals 14 residues. The CDR3 DNA reads as TGTGCCAGCAGCACCCAATCAGGGTATTCACCCCTCCACTTT. It specifies CASSTQSGYSPLHF.

The V call is TRBV19, the J call TRBJ1-2, with 7 nucleotides matching TRBD1. The V gene's germline CDR1 is LNHDA and CDR2 SQIVND (reference sequence). The V gene end was trimmed by 3 bases and the J gene end by 8 bases; junction bases not matched to a gene: 3. This CDR3 comprises 12 residues. CDR3 in DNA: TGTGCCAGTAGTATGACAGGGATAGGCTACACCTTC. Translating it yields CASSMTGIGYTF.

As to this clone: Additional DNA sequences in this sample encode the identical CDR3. The rearrangement joins TRBV4-1 to TRBJ1-5, with unresolved D. The CDR3 is 16 amino acids. Trimming took off 3 bases at V and 1 base at J, with 13 bases between the two ends. CDR1 is MGHRA, CDR2 YSYEKL, per germline. The DNA for the CDR3 is TGCGCCAGCAGCCAGCCCCTTGCGGGGAGCAATCAGCCCCAGCATTTT. As protein: CASSQPLAGSNQPQHF.

The chain links TRBV7-9 to TRBJ1-4; 9 nucleotides align to TRBD1. Germline V gene sequence: CDR1 SEHNR, CDR2 FQNEAQ (reference sequence). CDR3 length: 15 amino acids. V was clipped by 4 bases and J by 7 bases; unmatched bases: 7. The CDR3 loop is CASSYLQGAREKLFF. CDR3 sequence (DNA): TGTGCCAGCAGCTATTTACAGGGGGCGCGTGAAAAACTGTTTTTT.

This chain connects TRBV7-3 to TRBJ1-1, with D uncertain. The CDR3 totals 13 residues. The V gene's germline CDR1 is SGHTA and CDR2 FQGTGA. Trimming pared 4 bases from V and 5 bases from J, leaving 11 bases between. CDR3 region: CASSSPPETEAFF. CDR3 sequence (DNA): TGTGCCAGCAGCTCACCCCCTGAAACTGAAGCTTTCTTT.

The chain combines TRBV19 with TRBJ1-5; 7 nucleotides agree with TRBD1. Germline CDR1 and CDR2: LNHDA and SQIVND (reference sequence). This CDR3 has 14 amino acids. V dropped 3 bases and J dropped 3; count of bases not matched to a gene: 2. Written as DNA, the CDR3 is TGTGCCAGTAGTATCGAGGGGGCCAATCAGCCCCAGCATTTT. Its translation: CASSIEGANQPQHF.

The chain has TRBV14 and TRBJ1-1; no clear D. Trimming pared 0 bases from V and 4 bases from J, leaving 12 bases between. This CDR3 is 15 amino acids long. From germline, CDR1 is SGHDN and CDR2 FVKESK. The CDR3 region has the DNA TGTGCCAGCAGCCAAGAGCTGGGTTGGGGCACTGAAGCTTTCTTT. This translates into CASSQELGWGTEAFF.

The CDR3 reads CASSQAGGAFGYTF. CDR3 in DNA: TGTGCCAGCAGCCAAGCTGGGGGGGCGTTTGGCTACACCTTC. The chain carries TRBV3-1 (or the pseudogene TRBV3-2) and TRBJ1-2; D is possibly TRBD1 (6 bases). This CDR3 is 14 amino acids long. Per germline, CDR1 LGHDT and CDR2 YNNKEL (reference sequence). Trimming cost V 1 base and J 7 bases, with 13 bases left between them.

The V gene is TRBV5-6, the J gene TRBJ2-7; 11 bases agree with TRBD1. This CDR3 contains 15 residues. Trimming removed 4 bases from V and 2 bases from J; junction bases left unmatched: 5. Germline CDR1 and CDR2: SGHDT and YYEEEE. For the CDR3, the DNA is TGTGCCAGCAGCCCGGACAGGGGGCGAACCTACGAGCAGTACTTC. Its translation is CASSPDRGRTYEQYF. The complete variable domain, with remaining parts taken from reference TRBV5-6 and TRBJ2-7, reads DAGVTQSPTHLIKTRGQQVTLRCSPKSGHDTVSWYQQALGQGPQFIFQYYEEEERQRGNFPDRFSGHQFPNYSSELNVNALLLGDSALYLCASSPDRGRTYEQYFGPGTRLTVT.

This chain uses TRBV5-4 with TRBJ1-4; 7 bases map to TRBD1. The ends lost 0 bases at V and 7 bases at J; junction bases unmatched: 6. The CDR3 runs to 15 residues. Germline assignment: CDR1 SGHNT and CDR2 YYREEE (reference sequence). CDR3 region: CASSLARGAREKLFF. The CDR3 nucleotides read TGTGCCAGCAGCTTGGCCAGGGGGGCGCGTGAAAAACTGTTTTTT.

J is TRBJ1-2 and V is TRBV4-2; D is uncertain. Trimming shortened V by 0 bases and J by 3 bases, and 11 bases separated the two germline ends. CDR3 length: 15 amino acids. In germline, CDR1 is LGHNA, CDR2 YNFKEQ. In DNA form, the CDR3 reads TGTGCCAGCAGCCAAGAACCGACCATGGACTATGGCTACACCTTC. This encodes CASSQEPTMDYGYTF.

The CDR3 loop is CASNGGLEPQHF. The CDR3 DNA sequence: TGTGCCAGCAATGGGGGATTAGAGCCCCAGCATTTT. The chain recombines TRBV2 with TRBJ1-5; TRBD1 is a possible D gene (5 bases). This CDR3 is 12 amino acids long. CDR1 SNHLY and CDR2 FYNNEI come from the germline V gene. Trimming stripped 7 bases from V and 8 bases from J, with 12 bases between.

The rearrangement joins TRBV6-2 or TRBV6-3 to TRBJ2-7; D ambiguous. V was trimmed by 1 base and J by 0 bases, leaving 4 bases between them. CDR1 is MNHEY and CDR2 is SVGEGT in the germline V gene. The CDR3 has 13 amino acids. CDR3 in DNA: TGTGCCAGCAGTTACTTGGCCTCCTACGAGCAGTACTTC. As protein: CASSYLASYEQYF.

This clone has a single count. The V gene is TRBV28, the J gene TRBJ2-6; the D gene is possibly TRBD1 (5 bases). CDR3 size: 14 residues. Trimming shortened V by 5 bases and J by 1 base, and 6 bases separated the two germline ends. Germline-derived CDR1 and CDR2 are MDHEN and SYDVKM. CDR3 loop: CASSPGSGANVLTF. The CDR3 nucleotides read TGTGCCAGCAGTCCAGGGTCTGGGGCCAACGTCCTGACTTTC.

V usage is TRBV6-4 and J usage is TRBJ2-3; D may be TRBD1 or TRBD2 (6 bases each). The CDR3 spans 16 residues. The V end was cut by 3 bases, the J end by 2 bases, with 15 bases between. Germline V gives CDR1 MRHNA, CDR2 SNTAGT. CDR3 in DNA: TGTGCCAGCAGTGAAGCCGGGGGCGGTAACACAGATACGCAGTATTTT. The encoded protein is CASSEAGGGNTDTQYF.